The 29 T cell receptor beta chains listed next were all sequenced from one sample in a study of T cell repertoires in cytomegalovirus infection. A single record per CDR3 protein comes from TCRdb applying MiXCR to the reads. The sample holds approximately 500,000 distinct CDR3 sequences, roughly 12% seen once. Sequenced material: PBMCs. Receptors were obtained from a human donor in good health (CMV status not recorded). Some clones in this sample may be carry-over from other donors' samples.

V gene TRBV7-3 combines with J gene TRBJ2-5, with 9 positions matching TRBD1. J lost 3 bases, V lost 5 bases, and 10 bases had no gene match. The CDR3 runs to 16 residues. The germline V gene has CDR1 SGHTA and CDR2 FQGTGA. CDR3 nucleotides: TGTGCCAGCAGCCCCTTCGACAGGGGGGGTAAAGAGACCCAGTACTTC. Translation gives CASSPFDRGGKETQYF.

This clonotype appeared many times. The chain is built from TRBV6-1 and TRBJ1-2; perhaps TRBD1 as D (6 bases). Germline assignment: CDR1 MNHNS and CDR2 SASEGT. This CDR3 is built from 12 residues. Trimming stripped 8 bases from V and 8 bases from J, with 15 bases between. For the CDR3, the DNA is TGTGCCAGCTCCTCCGGGGGCAGAGGCTACACCTTC. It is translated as CASSSGGRGYTF.

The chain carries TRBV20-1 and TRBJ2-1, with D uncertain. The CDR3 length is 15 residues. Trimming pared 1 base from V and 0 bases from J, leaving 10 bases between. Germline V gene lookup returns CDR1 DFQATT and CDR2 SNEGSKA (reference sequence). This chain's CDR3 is CSARAAQFSYNEQFF. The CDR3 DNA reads TGCAGTGCTAGAGCCGCACAATTCTCCTACAATGAGCAGTTCTTC.

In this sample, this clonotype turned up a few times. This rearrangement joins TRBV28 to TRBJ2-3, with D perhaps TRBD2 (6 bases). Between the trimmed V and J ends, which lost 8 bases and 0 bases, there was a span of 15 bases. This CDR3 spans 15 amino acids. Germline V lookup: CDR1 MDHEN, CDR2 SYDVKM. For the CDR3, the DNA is TGTGCCAGCTTAGGGAGGAGGACTAGCACAGATACGCAGTATTTT. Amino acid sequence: CASLGRRTSTDTQYF. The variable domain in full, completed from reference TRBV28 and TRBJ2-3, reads DVKVTQSSRYLVKRTGEKVFLECVQDMDHENMFWYRQDPGLGLRLIYFSYDVKMKEKGDIPEGYSVSREKKERFSLILESASTNQTSMYLCASLGRRTSTDTQYFGPGTRLTVL.

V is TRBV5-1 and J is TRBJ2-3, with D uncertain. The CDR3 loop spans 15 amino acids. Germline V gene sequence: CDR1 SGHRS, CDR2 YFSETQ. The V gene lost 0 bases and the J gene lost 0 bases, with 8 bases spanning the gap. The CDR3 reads CASSLAWVSTDTQYF. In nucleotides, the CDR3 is TGCGCCAGCAGCTTGGCTTGGGTTAGCACAGATACGCAGTATTTT.

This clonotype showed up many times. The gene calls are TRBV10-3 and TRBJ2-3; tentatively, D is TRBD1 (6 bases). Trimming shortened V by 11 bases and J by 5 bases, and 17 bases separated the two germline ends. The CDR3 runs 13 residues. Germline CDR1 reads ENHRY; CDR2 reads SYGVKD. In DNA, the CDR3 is TGTGCCGTAGGGTACAGGGTAGGAGATACGCAGTATTTT. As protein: CAVGYRVGDTQYF.

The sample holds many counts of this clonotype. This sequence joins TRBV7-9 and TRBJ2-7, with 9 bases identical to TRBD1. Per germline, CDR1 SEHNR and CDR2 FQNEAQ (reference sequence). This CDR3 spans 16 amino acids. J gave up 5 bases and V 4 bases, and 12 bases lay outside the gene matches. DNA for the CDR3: TGTGCCAGCAGCTCTCCTAGGACAGGGGCATCAAACGAGCAGTACTTC. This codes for CASSSPRTGASNEQYF.

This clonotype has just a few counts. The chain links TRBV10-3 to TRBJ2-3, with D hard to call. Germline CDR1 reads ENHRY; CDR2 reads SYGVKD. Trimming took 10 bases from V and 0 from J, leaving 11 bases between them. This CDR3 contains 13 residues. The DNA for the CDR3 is TGTGCCAATCAGGATCCTAGCACAGATACGCAGTATTTT. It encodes CANQDPSTDTQYF.

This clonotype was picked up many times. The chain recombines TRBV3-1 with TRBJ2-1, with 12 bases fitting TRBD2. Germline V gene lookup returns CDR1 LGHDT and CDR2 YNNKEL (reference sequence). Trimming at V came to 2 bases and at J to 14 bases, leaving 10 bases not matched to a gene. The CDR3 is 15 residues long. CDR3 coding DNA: TGTGCCAGCAGCCAATGGACTAGCGGGGTTAACAGGGAGTTCTTC. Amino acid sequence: CASSQWTSGVNREFF.

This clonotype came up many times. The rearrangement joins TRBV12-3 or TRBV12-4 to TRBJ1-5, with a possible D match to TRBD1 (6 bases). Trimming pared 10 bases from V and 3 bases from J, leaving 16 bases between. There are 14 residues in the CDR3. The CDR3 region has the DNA TGTGCCACCACGAGGACAGCGACCAATCAGCCCCAGCATTTT. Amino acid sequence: CATTRTATNQPQHF.

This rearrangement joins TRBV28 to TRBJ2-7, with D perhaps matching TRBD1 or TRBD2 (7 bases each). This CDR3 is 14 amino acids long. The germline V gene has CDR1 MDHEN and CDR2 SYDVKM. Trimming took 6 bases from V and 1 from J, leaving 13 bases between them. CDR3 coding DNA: TGTGCCAGCAGGGGAGGGGGCGCTTCCTACGAGCAGTACTTC. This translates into CASRGGGASYEQYF.

DNA for the CDR3: TGTGCCAGTAGGAAGCCGGGAGTCACCTACGAGCAGTACTTC. Translation gives CASRKPGVTYEQYF. V and J are TRBV19 and TRBJ2-7; D may be TRBD2 (6 bases). The CDR3 covers 14 residues. Per the germline V gene, CDR1 is LNHDA and CDR2 is SQIVND (reference sequence). Trimming cost V 6 bases and J 2 bases, with 14 bases left between them.

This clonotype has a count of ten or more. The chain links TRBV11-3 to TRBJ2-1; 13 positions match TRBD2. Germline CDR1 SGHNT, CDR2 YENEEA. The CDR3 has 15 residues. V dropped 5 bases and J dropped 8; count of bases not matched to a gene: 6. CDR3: CASSARTSGRDEQFF. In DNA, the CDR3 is TGTGCCAGCAGCGCGCGAACTAGCGGGAGGGATGAGCAGTTCTTC.

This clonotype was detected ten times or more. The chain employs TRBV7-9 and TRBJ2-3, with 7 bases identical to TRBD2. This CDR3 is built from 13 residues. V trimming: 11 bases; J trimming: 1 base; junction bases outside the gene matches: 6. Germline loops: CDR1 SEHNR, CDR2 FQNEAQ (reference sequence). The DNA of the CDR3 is TGTGCCGGCCATGCGGGGGGCACAGATACGCAGTATTTT. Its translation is CAGHAGGTDTQYF.

The CDR3 coding sequence is TGTGCCTGGAACACGGCTAGCGGGTACACAGATACGCAGTATTTT. This sequence encodes CAWNTASGYTDTQYF. The chain has TRBV30 and TRBJ2-3; 8 bases line up with TRBD2. The CDR3 loop spans 15 amino acids. Looked up from germline, CDR1 is GTSNPN and CDR2 is SVGIG (reference sequence). V lost 4 bases to trimming and J lost 2 bases; unmatched junction nucleotides: 8. Full variable domain (remainder filled in from reference TRBV30 and TRBJ2-3): SQTIHQWPATLVQPVGSPLSLECTVEGTSNPNLYWYRQAAGRGLQLLFYSVGIGQISSEVPQNLSASRPQDRQFILSSKKLLLSDSGFYLCAWNTASGYTDTQYFGPGTRLTVL.

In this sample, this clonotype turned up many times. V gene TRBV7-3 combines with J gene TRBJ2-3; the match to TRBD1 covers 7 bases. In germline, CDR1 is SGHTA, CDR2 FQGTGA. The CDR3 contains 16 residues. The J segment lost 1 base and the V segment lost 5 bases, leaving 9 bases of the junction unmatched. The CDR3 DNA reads TGTGCCAGCAGCCCCGGTAGGGGGCTAGGCACAGATACGCAGTATTTT. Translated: CASSPGRGLGTDTQYF.

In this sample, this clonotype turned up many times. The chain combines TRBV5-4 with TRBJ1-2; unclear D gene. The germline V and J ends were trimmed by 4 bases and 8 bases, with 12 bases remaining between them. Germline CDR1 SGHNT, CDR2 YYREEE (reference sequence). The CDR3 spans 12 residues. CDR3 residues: CASSQDHWGYTF. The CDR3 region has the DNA TGTGCCAGCAGCCAGGACCACTGGGGCTACACCTTC.

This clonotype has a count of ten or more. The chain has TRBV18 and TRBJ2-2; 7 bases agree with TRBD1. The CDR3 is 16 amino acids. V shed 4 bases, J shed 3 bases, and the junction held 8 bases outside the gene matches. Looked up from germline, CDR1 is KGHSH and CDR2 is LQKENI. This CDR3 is CASSRRTGTYTGELFF. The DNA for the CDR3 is TGTGCCAGCTCACGGAGGACAGGAACATACACCGGGGAGCTGTTTTTT.

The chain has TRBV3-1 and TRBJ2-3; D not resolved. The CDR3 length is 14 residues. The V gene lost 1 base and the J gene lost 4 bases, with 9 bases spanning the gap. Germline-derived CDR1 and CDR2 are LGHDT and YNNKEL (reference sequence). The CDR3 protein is CASSQAMVPDTQYF. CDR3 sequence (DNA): TGTGCCAGCAGCCAAGCTATGGTTCCAGATACGCAGTATTTT.

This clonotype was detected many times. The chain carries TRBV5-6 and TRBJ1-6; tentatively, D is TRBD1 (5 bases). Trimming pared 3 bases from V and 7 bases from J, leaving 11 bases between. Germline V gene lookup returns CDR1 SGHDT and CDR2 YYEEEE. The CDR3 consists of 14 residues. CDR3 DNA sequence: TGTGCCAGCAGCTCTCTGACAGAAAATTCACCCCTCCACTTT. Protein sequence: CASSSLTENSPLHF.

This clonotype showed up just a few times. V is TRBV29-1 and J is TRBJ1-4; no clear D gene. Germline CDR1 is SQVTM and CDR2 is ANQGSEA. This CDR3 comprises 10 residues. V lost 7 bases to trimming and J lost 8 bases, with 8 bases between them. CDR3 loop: CSGEREKLFF. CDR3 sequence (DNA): TGCAGCGGGGAAAGAGAAAAACTGTTTTTT.

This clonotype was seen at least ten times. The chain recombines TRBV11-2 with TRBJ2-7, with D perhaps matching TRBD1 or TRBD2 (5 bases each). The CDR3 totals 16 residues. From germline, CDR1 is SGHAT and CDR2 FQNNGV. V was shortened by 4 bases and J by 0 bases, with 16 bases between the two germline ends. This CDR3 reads CASSSDAGTPSYEQYF. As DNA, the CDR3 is TGTGCCAGCAGCTCGGACGCAGGGACGCCCTCCTACGAGCAGTACTTC.

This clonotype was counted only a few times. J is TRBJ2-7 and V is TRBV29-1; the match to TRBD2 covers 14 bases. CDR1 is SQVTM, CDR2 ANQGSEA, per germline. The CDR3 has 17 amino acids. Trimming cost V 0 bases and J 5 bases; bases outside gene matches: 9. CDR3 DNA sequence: TGCAGCGTTGAAGATCGGAGTAGACTAGCGGGAGGGAACGAGCAGTACTTC. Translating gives CSVEDRSRLAGGNEQYF.

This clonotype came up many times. Here the CDR3 reads CASSSWDRDRGINEQYF. In DNA, the CDR3 is TGTGCCAGCAGCTCCTGGGACCGGGACAGGGGTATTAACGAGCAGTACTTC. The chain recombines TRBV11-2 with TRBJ2-7; 10 positions match TRBD1. The V gene's germline CDR1 is SGHAT and CDR2 FQNNGV. The CDR3 covers 17 residues. After removal of 4 bases from V and 5 bases from J, the junction contained 14 bases not matched to a gene.

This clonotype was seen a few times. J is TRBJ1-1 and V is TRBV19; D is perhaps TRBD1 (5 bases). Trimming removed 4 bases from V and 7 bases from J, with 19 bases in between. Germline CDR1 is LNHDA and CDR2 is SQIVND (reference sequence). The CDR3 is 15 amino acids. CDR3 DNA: TGTGCCAGTAGTACCATGCCAGGGACCGTGTATGAAGCTTTCTTT. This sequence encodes CASSTMPGTVYEAFF.

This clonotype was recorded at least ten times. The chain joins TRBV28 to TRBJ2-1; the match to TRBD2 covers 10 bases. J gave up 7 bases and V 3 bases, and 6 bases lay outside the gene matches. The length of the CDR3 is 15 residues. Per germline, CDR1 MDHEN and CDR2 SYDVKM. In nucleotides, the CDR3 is TGTGCCAGCAGTTTTGCTAGCGGGAGAAGTAATGAGCAGTTCTTC. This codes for CASSFASGRSNEQFF.

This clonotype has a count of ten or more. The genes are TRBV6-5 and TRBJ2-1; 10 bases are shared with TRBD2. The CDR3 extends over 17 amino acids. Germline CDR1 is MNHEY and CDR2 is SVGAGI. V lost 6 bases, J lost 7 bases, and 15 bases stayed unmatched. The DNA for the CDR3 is TGTGCCAGCAGCCGACTCCTAGCGGGAGAACGGAGGAATGAGCAGTTCTTC. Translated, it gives CASSRLLAGERRNEQFF.

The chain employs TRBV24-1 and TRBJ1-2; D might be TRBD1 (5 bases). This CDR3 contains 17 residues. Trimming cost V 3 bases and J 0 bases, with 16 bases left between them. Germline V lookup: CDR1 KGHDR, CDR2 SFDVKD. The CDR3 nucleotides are TGTGCCACCAGTGATGACGGGACTCCGTCTCCTAACTATGGCTACACCTTC. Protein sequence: CATSDDGTPSPNYGYTF.

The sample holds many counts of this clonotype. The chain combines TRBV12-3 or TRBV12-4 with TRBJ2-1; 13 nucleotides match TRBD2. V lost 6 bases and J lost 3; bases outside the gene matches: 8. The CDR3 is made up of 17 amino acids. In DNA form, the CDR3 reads TGTGCCAGCAGCCTCACTAGCGGGAGGGCCCTCTACAATGAGCAGTTCTTC. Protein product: CASSLTSGRALYNEQFF.